Included here is one T cell receptor (beta chain) sequence, with context. Looked up from germline, CDR1 is LGHDT and CDR2 is YNNKEL (reference sequence). The length of the CDR3 is 15 residues. The V segment lost 5 bases and the J segment 6 bases; nucleotides outside the gene matches: 9. This sample stems from a study of blood T cell repertoires in COVID-19. Only in-frame clones appear in the TCRdb table, and some are missing; sequencing was by immunoSEQ multiplex PCR. The sample has roughly 230,000 clones; 65% to 90% are singletons. This sequence joins TRBV3-1 (or the pseudogene TRBV3-2) and TRBJ2-3; 9 positions agree with TRBD2. This receptor was taken from a woman aged 45-65 years with acute or convalescent COVID-19. The sample taken for sequencing was peripheral blood. The CDR3 sequence: CASSFKRGAGDTQYF. For the CDR3, the DNA is TGTGCCAGCAGCTTTAAGCGGGGGGCAGGTGATACGCAGTATTTT.